Each of the 29 T cell receptor beta chains below was sequenced from the same sample in a study of blood T cell repertoires in COVID-19. Sequenced by immunoSEQ multiplex PCR; TCRdb stores in-frame clones only, minus some. The table records approximately 47,000 clones, under 95% of them present only once. The specimen sequenced was peripheral blood. The receptors come from a man in his 70s with active COVID-19.

The chain carries TRBV7-8 and TRBJ2-5; D remains ambiguous. V was shortened by 5 bases and J by 2 bases, with 12 bases between the two germline ends. The CDR3 has 14 amino acids. The germline V gene has CDR1 SGHVS and CDR2 FQNEAQ. The CDR3 sequence: CASSPTGAQETQYF. The CDR3 DNA reads TGTGCCAGCAGCCCCACCGGAGCACAAGAGACCCAGTACTTC.

The V and J genes are TRBV7-6 and TRBJ2-3, with 7 bases fitting TRBD2. Per germline, CDR1 SGHVS and CDR2 FNYEAQ. CDR3 length equals 14 residues. V was clipped by 6 bases and J by 1 base; unmatched bases: 4. The CDR3 is CASSPSGGTDTQYF. The CDR3 DNA reads TGTGCCAGCAGTCCCAGCGGGGGCACAGATACGCAGTATTTT.

The count of this clone is one. The CDR3 region is CASSKAGQPQETQYF. CDR3 nucleotide sequence: TGTGCCAGCAGCAAGGCGGGACAGCCACAAGAGACCCAGTACTTC. The V gene is TRBV21-1, the J gene TRBJ2-5; TRBD1, the D gene given by the table, was not confirmed from the DNA. TRBV21-1 is recorded as a pseudogene. This CDR3 has 15 residues.

The chain uses TRBV7-9 and TRBJ2-1; 9 bases fit TRBD2. This CDR3 spans 16 amino acids. With V trimmed by 4 bases and J by 5 bases, 9 bases remained unmatched. Germline values: CDR1 SEHNR, CDR2 FQNEAQ (reference sequence). The CDR3 DNA is TGTGCCAGCAGCTCTGCGGCGGGAGGGCCCCACAATGAGCAGTTCTTC. The encoded protein is CASSSAAGGPHNEQFF.

V usage is TRBV19 and J usage is TRBJ2-1; D is undetermined. V was pared by 1 base and J by 10 bases, with 8 bases between. Looked up from germline, CDR1 is LNHDA and CDR2 is SQIVND (reference sequence). The CDR3 is 12 residues long. The CDR3 is CASSIGVYEQFF. Here the CDR3 DNA reads TGTGCCAGTAGTATAGGAGTTTACGAGCAGTTCTTC.

The chain has TRBV7-2 and TRBJ1-5; D possibly corresponds to TRBD1 (6 bases). CDR1 is SGHTA and CDR2 is FQGNSA in the germline V gene. The CDR3 extends over 15 amino acids. Trimming stripped 2 bases from V and 2 bases from J, with 10 bases between. The CDR3 spells CASSLNRARNQPQHF. The CDR3 nucleotides are TGTGCCAGCAGCTTAAACAGGGCGCGCAATCAGCCCCAGCATTTT.

The chain employs TRBV5-4 and TRBJ2-1, with TRBD2 matching over 11 bases. Germline V gene data show CDR1 as SGHNT and CDR2 as YYREEE (reference sequence). The CDR3 sequence is 13 residues long. J lost 9 bases, V lost 5 bases, and 4 bases had no gene match. CDR3 sequence reads: CASRHSGRVEQFF. The DNA of the CDR3 is TGTGCCAGCAGGCATAGCGGGAGGGTTGAGCAGTTCTTC.

This clone was observed once. The chain is built from TRBV5-1 and TRBJ2-7; TRBD1 is a possible D gene (7 bases). Germline V gene lookup returns CDR1 SGHRS and CDR2 YFSETQ. The CDR3 spans 15 residues. With 4 bases removed from V and 3 bases from J, the gap between germline ends came to 17 bases. The CDR3 DNA sequence: TGCGCCAGCAGCCCGGGGGACAGCATAGGCTACGAGCAGTACTTC. The encoded protein is CASSPGDSIGYEQYF.

This chain joins TRBV13 and TRBJ2-3, with 9 bases that match TRBD2. The J segment lost 7 bases and the V segment lost 0 bases, leaving 14 bases of the junction unmatched. This CDR3 contains 18 residues. Germline values: CDR1 PRHDT, CDR2 FYEKMQ (reference sequence). The CDR3 here is CASSLGLTAGGSGNTQYF. CDR3 DNA sequence: TGTGCCAGCAGCTTAGGCCTAACGGCGGGGGGGTCGGGGAATACGCAGTATTTT. The whole variable domain, remainder taken from reference TRBV13 and TRBJ2-3, is AAGVIQSPRHLIKEKRETATLKCYPIPRHDTVYWYQQGPGQDPQFLISFYEKMQSDKGSIPDRFSAQQFSDYHSELNMSSLELGDSALYFCASSLGLTAGGSGNTQYFGPGTRLTVL.

V usage is TRBV28 and J usage is TRBJ1-1, with D possibly matching TRBD1 (6 bases). This CDR3 is 15 amino acids long. The V gene lost 6 bases and the J gene lost 1 base, with 15 bases spanning the gap. Germline loops: CDR1 MDHEN, CDR2 SYDVKM. Written as DNA, the CDR3 is TGTGCCAGCAGATTTAGGGGGACATCGAACACTGAAGCTTTCTTT. As protein: CASRFRGTSNTEAFF.

The chain links TRBV4-1 to TRBJ1-2; TRBD1 is a possible D gene (6 bases). This CDR3 spans 14 amino acids. Per germline, CDR1 MGHRA and CDR2 YSYEKL. Trimming cost V 0 bases and J 4 bases, with 9 bases left between them. The CDR3 bases are TGCGCCAGCAGCCAAGAAACAGGGCCCTATGGCTACACCTTC. This gives the protein CASSQETGPYGYTF.

This sequence joins TRBV7-9 and TRBJ1-4; 7 positions agree with TRBD1. The CDR3 is 12 amino acids. CDR1 is SEHNR, CDR2 FQNEAQ, per germline (reference sequence). The V gene end was trimmed by 5 bases and the J gene end by 13 bases; junction bases not matched to a gene: 7. CDR3 sequence reads: CASSPNRGGLFF. For the CDR3, the DNA is TGTGCCAGCAGCCCGAACAGGGGCGGACTGTTTTTT.

The chain combines TRBV18 with TRBJ2-5; D not certain. V was cut by 0 bases and J by 1 base, with 6 bases left in between. Germline assignment: CDR1 KGHSH and CDR2 LQKENI. The CDR3 runs to 14 residues. This CDR3 reads CASSPPNSQETQYF. CDR3 bases: TGTGCCAGCTCACCACCAAACAGCCAAGAGACCCAGTACTTC.

The rearrangement links TRBV15 to TRBJ2-1, with 10 bases aligning to TRBD2. CDR1 is LNHNV, CDR2 YYDKDF, per germline (reference sequence). CDR3 length: 15 amino acids. V lost 2 bases and J lost 9; bases outside the gene matches: 7. CDR3 sequence reads: CATSRPSGGGREQFF. The CDR3 DNA reads as TGTGCCACCAGCAGACCGAGCGGGGGGGGACGTGAGCAGTTCTTC.

This sequence joins TRBV18 and TRBJ1-5; 11 bases fit TRBD1. Germline CDR1 KGHSH, CDR2 LQKENI. The V gene end was trimmed by 3 bases and the J gene end by 3 bases; junction bases not matched to a gene: 7. CDR3 length: 17 residues. The DNA of the CDR3 is TGTGCCAGCTCACCCCGGACAGGGGGCTCGGCCAATCAGCCCCAGCATTTT. Amino acids: CASSPRTGGSANQPQHF.

This chain connects TRBV18 to TRBJ1-1; no firm D call. Trimming cost V 1 base and J 9 bases, with 15 bases left between them. In germline, CDR1 is KGHSH, CDR2 LQKENI. The length of the CDR3 is 14 residues. The CDR3 DNA follows: TGTGCCAGCTCACCACTTGGAGATTCAGCGAAAGCTTTCTTT. This gives the protein CASSPLGDSAKAFF.

This clone was seen a single time. The CDR3 DNA follows: TGTGCCAGCAGCTCCCGACTAGCGGGGGGGAATGAGCAGTTCTTC. Translation gives CASSSRLAGGNEQFF. The V call is TRBV5-5, the J call TRBJ2-1, with 14 positions matching TRBD2. Germline lookup yields CDR1 SGHKS and CDR2 YYEKEE (reference sequence). Unmatched junction bases numbered 3, after V lost 3 bases and J lost 7 bases. The CDR3 is 15 amino acids. Full variable domain (outside the CDR3, taken from reference TRBV5-5 and TRBJ2-1): DAGVTQSPTHLIKTRGQQVTLRCSPISGHKSVSWYQQVLGQGPQFIFQYYEKEERGRGNFPDRFSARQFPNYSSELNVNALLLGDSALYLCASSSRLAGGNEQFFGPGTRLTVL.

CDR3 sequence: CASSPRGVGTTYEQYF. The CDR3 DNA is TGCGCCAGCAGTCCACGGGGGGTAGGTACGACCTACGAGCAGTACTTC. The chain joins TRBV5-1 to TRBJ2-7; 7 bases are shared with TRBD2. The CDR3 loop spans 16 amino acids. Losses at the gene ends were 5 bases for V and 2 bases for J; bases not matched to a gene: 13. CDR1 is SGHRS and CDR2 is YFSETQ in the germline V gene.

The chain carries TRBV29-1 and TRBJ2-3, with D perhaps TRBD1 (5 bases). The CDR3 sequence is 13 residues long. V lost 8 bases and J lost 4, with 16 bases in between. The germline V gene has CDR1 SQVTM and CDR2 ANQGSEA. The CDR3 reads CSSVVGVSDTQYF. CDR3 DNA sequence: TGCAGCTCCGTGGTAGGGGTTTCAGATACGCAGTATTTT.

This sequence joins TRBV5-1 and TRBJ2-7; weak D call: TRBD1 (7 bases). V dropped 4 bases and J dropped 2 bases, with 13 bases sitting between them. In germline, CDR1 is SGHRS, CDR2 YFSETQ. The length of the CDR3 is 14 residues. CDR3 sequence reads: CASSASGGPYEQYF. CDR3 in DNA: TGCGCCAGCAGCGCTTCAGGGGGGCCCTACGAGCAGTACTTC.

The gene calls are TRBV4-2 and TRBJ1-2, with a tentative D call TRBD1 (6 bases). V was shortened by 1 base and J by 4 bases, with 16 bases between the two germline ends. This CDR3 region has 16 residues. CDR1 and CDR2 from the germline V gene are LGHNA and YNFKEQ. The CDR3 DNA sequence: TGTGCCAGCAGCCAAGCAGGGGCGTCGTCTTCCTATGGCTACACCTTC. It encodes CASSQAGASSSYGYTF.

The chain has TRBV5-6 and TRBJ1-6, with TRBD1 matching over 7 bases. The CDR3 has 18 residues. The V gene's germline CDR1 is SGHDT and CDR2 YYEEEE. Losses at the gene ends were 1 base for V and 5 bases for J; bases not matched to a gene: 12. The CDR3: CASSLWGSGGMDNSPLHF. DNA of the CDR3: TGTGCCAGCAGCTTGTGGGGGTCAGGGGGGATGGATAATTCACCCCTCCACTTT.

The V gene is TRBV5-4, the J gene TRBJ2-5; weak D call: TRBD2 (6 bases). CDR3 length equals 15 residues. Trimming removed 4 bases from V and 1 base from J, with 14 bases in between. Germline V CDR1 and CDR2: SGHNT, YYREEE (reference sequence). The CDR3 region is CASSAELARQETQYF. The CDR3 DNA sequence: TGTGCCAGCAGCGCAGAACTAGCCCGCCAAGAGACCCAGTACTTC. Combining the CDR3 with reference TRBV5-4 and TRBJ2-5 gives the whole variable domain ETGVTQSPTHLIKTRGQQVTLRCSSQSGHNTVSWYQQALGQGPQFIFQYYREEENGRGNFPPRFSGLQFPNYSSELNVNALELDDSALYLCASSAELARQETQYFGPGTRLLVL.

The chain joins TRBV28 to TRBJ1-6; 8 bases agree with TRBD1. This CDR3 is 15 amino acids long. The junction had 11 bases not matched to a gene; V was cut back by 6 bases and J by 10 bases. CDR1 is MDHEN, CDR2 SYDVKM, per germline. CDR3 in DNA: TGTGCCAGCAGCCCGAGGACAGGGCCCACCTCACCCCTCCACTTT. Residues: CASSPRTGPTSPLHF.

The chain employs TRBV5-1 and TRBJ1-1, with TRBD1 matching over 7 bases. Germline loops: CDR1 SGHRS, CDR2 YFSETQ. V lost 1 base to trimming and J lost 0 bases; unmatched junction nucleotides: 9. This CDR3 spans 17 amino acids. The CDR3 nucleotides read TGCGCCAGCAGCTTGCGAGCACTTACAGGGGTGAACACTGAAGCTTTCTTT. Amino acids: CASSLRALTGVNTEAFF.

This chain links TRBV27 with TRBJ1-1; the D is unclear. The V gene's germline CDR1 is MNHEY and CDR2 SMNVEV (reference sequence). The CDR3 sequence is 14 residues long. The V end was cut by 0 bases, the J end by 4 bases, with 9 bases between. DNA for the CDR3: TGTGCCAGCAGTTTATCCGGGATGGTCACTGAAGCTTTCTTT. Encoded protein: CASSLSGMVTEAFF.

The chain employs TRBV7-2 and TRBJ2-7, with TRBD2 matching over 7 bases. After removal of 0 bases from V and 4 bases from J, the junction contained 6 bases not matched to a gene. Germline loops: CDR1 SGHTA, CDR2 FQGNSA. The length of the CDR3 is 15 residues. In DNA, the CDR3 is TGTGCCAGCAGCTTAGCGCCCCTTAGCGGGTACGAGCAGTACTTC. This gives the protein CASSLAPLSGYEQYF.

The chain couples TRBV7-8 to TRBJ1-3; maybe TRBD1 (6 bases). The CDR3 is 15 amino acids. Per the germline V gene, CDR1 is SGHVS and CDR2 is FQNEAQ. Trimming stripped 4 bases from V and 1 base from J, with 11 bases between. CDR3 nucleotides: TGTGCCAGCAGCTCCTGGACAGATTCTGGAAACACCATATATTTT. Protein sequence: CASSSWTDSGNTIYF.

The sample holds one count of this clone. The chain has TRBV10-2 and TRBJ2-7; D gene unclear. Germline values: CDR1 WSHSY, CDR2 SAAADI. Trimming left V 4 bases short and J 2 bases short, with 6 bases between. This CDR3 is 12 amino acids long. The chain's CDR3 is CASSARPYEQYF. As DNA, the CDR3 is TGCGCCAGCAGTGCCCGTCCCTACGAGCAGTACTTC.